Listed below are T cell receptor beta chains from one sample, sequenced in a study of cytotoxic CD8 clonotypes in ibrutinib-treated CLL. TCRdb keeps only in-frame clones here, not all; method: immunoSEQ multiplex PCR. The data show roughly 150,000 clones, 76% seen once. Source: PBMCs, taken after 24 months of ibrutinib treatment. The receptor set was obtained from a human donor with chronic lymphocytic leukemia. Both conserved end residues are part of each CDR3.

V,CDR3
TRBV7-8,CASSLAPRLARGYEQYF
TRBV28,CASTPSGSGNYGYTF
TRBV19,CASSPLAGATYEQYF
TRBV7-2,CASSFDRRELFF
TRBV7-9,CASSPPSLDTQYF
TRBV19,CASSSATSSYEQYF
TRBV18,CASSPEGGASEAFF
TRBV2,CASRVDLGELFF
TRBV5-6,CASSLWGRELELFF
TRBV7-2,CASSQGGSMNTEAFF
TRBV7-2,CASSPGVWGEQFF
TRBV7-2,CASSPTGWGEKLFF
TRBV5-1,CASSPTSGAEEKLFF
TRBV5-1,CASSGDLATNEKLFF
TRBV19,CATTGDPGGQPQHF
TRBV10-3,CAISGAPARDRQSTNEKLFF
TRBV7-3,CASSFSAGREETQYF
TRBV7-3,CASSLQAGGETQYF
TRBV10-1,CASSATGQGDQPQHF
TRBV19,CASSPRDRGLENQPQHF
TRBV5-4,CASSPGQVSTDTQYF
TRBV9,CASSVELVGGYTF